Following are 2 T cell receptor beta chains from one sample sequenced in a study of identical twins. TCRdb ran MiXCR on the 5' RACE reads and lists one entry per CDR3 protein. The profile shows around 1.7 million distinct CDR3 sequences, about 32% of them singletons. The material sequenced was cord blood. These receptors were obtained from a newborn girl in good health.

This chain's CDR3 is CSARDKIGFPLSTDTQYF. The CDR3 DNA is TGCAGTGCTAGAGATAAAATTGGTTTCCCTCTTAGCACAGATACGCAGTATTTT. This chain links TRBV20-1 with TRBJ2-3; D gene uncertain. Germline values: CDR1 DFQATT, CDR2 SNEGSKA (reference sequence). The CDR3 sequence is 18 residues long. V lost 0 bases and J lost 0, with 19 bases in between.

This chain links TRBV12-3 or TRBV12-4 with TRBJ2-4, with 10 bases that match TRBD1. The CDR3 runs 19 residues. Losses at the gene ends were 3 bases for V and 0 bases for J; bases not matched to a gene: 11. The CDR3 reads CASSLVVNDRGLAKNIQYF. The DNA of the CDR3 is TGTGCCAGCAGTTTGGTGGTTAACGACAGGGGGCTAGCCAAAAACATTCAGTACTTC.